This is a list of T cell receptor beta chains from one sample in a study of blood T cell repertoires in COVID-19. Profiled with immunoSEQ multiplex PCR; TCRdb holds only in-frame clones, not every one. The table includes approximately 500,000 clones, about 91% detected once. Sequencing was carried out using peripheral blood. Source of these receptors: a man aged 18 to 29 with COVID-19, enrolled during active disease. Each CDR3 is given with its conserved first and last residue. A D gene is named only where the DNA matches it firmly. A clone size is listed for some rows: how often the clone was seen (once, few, many), or a class if it is expanded.

TRBD1	NA	TRBJ1-4	TRBV11-3	CASSNSPGQGAEKLFF	TGTGCCAGCAGCAATAGCCCGGGACAGGGGGCTGAAAAACTGTTTTTT
NA	NA	TRBJ2-1	TRBV24-1	CATSGEAGKNNEQFF	TGTGCCACCAGTGGGGAGGCGGGTAAGAACAATGAGCAGTTCTTC
NA	NA	TRBJ1-1	TRBV21-1	CASSKGGVPREETEAFF	TGTGCCAGCAGCAAAGGGGGCGTTCCGCGCGAGGAGACTGAAGCTTTCTTT
TRBD1	NA	TRBJ1-5	TRBV27	CASSPQGANQPQHF	TGTGCCAGCTCCCCTCAGGGGGCGAATCAGCCCCAGCATTTT
NA	NA	TRBJ1-5	TRBV3-1/TRBV3-2	CASSQTGTERSPQHF	TGTGCCAGCAGCCAGACCGGGACTGAGAGATCGCCCCAGCATTTT
TRBD1	NA	TRBJ1-2	TRBV6-5	CASRVPGTGEAGYTF	TGTGCCAGTCGAGTACCCGGGACAGGGGAGGCTGGCTACACCTTC
NA	NA	TRBJ2-7	TRBV3-1/TRBV3-2	CASSVFGQSMGTSYEQYF	TGTGCCAGCAGCGTCTTTGGACAGTCGATGGGAACCTCCTACGAGCAGTACTTC
TRBD2	NA	TRBJ2-2	TRBV4-1	CASSPLGGAYTGELFF	TGCGCCAGCAGCCCCCTCGGGGGGGCTTACACCGGGGAGCTGTTTTTT
NA	NA	TRBJ2-7	TRBV19	CASSINTGYEQYF	TGTGCCAGTAGTATAAATACGGGCTACGAGCAGTACTTC
TRBD1	NA	TRBJ2-3	TRBV9	CASSVGTGLSTDTQYF	TGTGCCAGCAGCGTAGGGACAGGGCTTAGCACAGATACGCAGTATTTT
TRBD1	NA	TRBJ2-7	TRBV5-6	CASSHVTGAYEQYF	TGTGCCAGCAGCCACGTAACAGGGGCCTACGAGCAGTACTTC
TRBD1	NA	TRBJ1-6	TRBV19	CASSMRDRDSPLHF	TGTGCCAGTAGTATGCGGGACAGGGATTCACCCCTCCACTTT
TRBD2	NA	TRBJ2-1	TRBV7-6	CASSFLREGPYNEQFF	TGTGCCAGCAGCTTCTTGCGGGAGGGCCCCTACAATGAGCAGTTCTTC
NA	NA	TRBJ2-1	TRBV18	CASSLRDNSYNEQFF	TGTGCCAGCTCTCTCCGGGACAACTCCTACAATGAGCAGTTCTTC
TRBD2	NA	TRBJ2-3	TRBV6-1	CASSETSGPYSSTDTQYF	TGTGCCAGCAGTGAGACTAGCGGGCCTTACTCTAGCACAGATACGCAGTATTTT
TRBD1	NA	TRBJ1-6	TRBV25-1	CASGGTGSSPLHF	TGTGCCAGCGGGGGGACAGGGAGTTCACCCCTCCACTTT
TRBD2	once	TRBJ2-1	TRBV11-3	CASSSGGDNEQFF	TGTGCCAGCAGCTCCGGGGGGGACAATGAGCAGTTCTTC
NA	NA	TRBJ2-3	TRBV3-1/TRBV3-2	CASSQSEDTQYF	TGTGCCAGCAGCCAGTCCGAGGATACGCAGTATTTT
TRBD2	NA	TRBJ2-3	TRBV3-1/TRBV3-2	CASSPWTSGGTDTQYF	TGTGCCAGCAGCCCCTGGACTAGCGGGGGCACAGATACGCAGTATTTT